These 31 T cell receptor beta chains came from one sample sequenced in a study of shared clonotypes between healthy human individuals. As defined, naive CD8 cells were CD45RO-negative and positively selected for CCR7, with terminally differentiated effector memory CD45RA+ cells excluded. Profiling relied on immunoSEQ multiplex PCR, and the TCRdb table lists in-frame clones only, not all of them. The data hold about 1,800,000 clones, with about 95% observed a single time. Material: naive CD8+ T cells sorted from blood. These TCRs come from a man between 18 and 35 years old in good health.

A note on this clone: This same CDR3 is encoded by further DNA sequences in the sample. The chain carries TRBV6-5 and TRBJ2-7, with D perhaps TRBD2 (6 bases). Germline assignment: CDR1 MNHEY and CDR2 SVGAGI. This CDR3 contains 12 residues. V was clipped by 0 bases and J by 6 bases, with 6 bases between them. The CDR3 nucleotides read TGTGCCAGCAGTTACTCGGGGGGCGAGCAGTACTTC. It is translated as CASSYSGGEQYF.

Of note for this clone: At the DNA level, this CDR3 is encoded by other sequences in the same sample as well. The rearrangement links TRBV30 to TRBJ2-7, with 7 bases identical to TRBD2. The J segment lost 4 bases and the V segment lost 0 bases, leaving 6 bases of the junction unmatched. Germline assignment: CDR1 GTSNPN and CDR2 SVGIG (reference sequence). CDR3 size: 14 residues. Here the CDR3 reads CAWSVVAGPYEQYF. DNA for the CDR3: TGTGCCTGGAGTGTTGTAGCGGGCCCTTACGAGCAGTACTTC.

The V and J genes are TRBV27 and TRBJ2-2; TRBD2 might be the D (6 bases). The V and J ends lost 2 bases and 1 base respectively, with 14 bases between them. This CDR3 has 17 residues. Germline values: CDR1 MNHEY, CDR2 SMNVEV (reference sequence). The CDR3 DNA reads as TGTGCCAGCAGTTTAGTACTTGCGCGGGGGAACACCGGGGAGCTGTTTTTT. This translates into CASSLVLARGNTGELFF.

This rearrangement joins TRBV6-5 to TRBJ2-6; unclear D gene. V was cut by 4 bases and J by 4 bases, with 8 bases left in between. CDR3 size: 14 residues. Germline V gene lookup returns CDR1 MNHEY and CDR2 SVGAGI. CDR3 sequence (DNA): TGTGCCAGCAGTTCCCGAACCGGGGCCAACGTCCTGACTTTC. Translating gives CASSSRTGANVLTF.

Of note for this clone: Other DNA sequences within the sample encode an identical CDR3. The V gene is TRBV2, the J gene TRBJ2-1, with D perhaps matching TRBD2 (7 bases). The V end was cut by 7 bases, the J end by 4 bases, with 11 bases between. The CDR3 is 13 amino acids. CDR1 is SNHLY, CDR2 FYNNEI, per germline. The CDR3 loop reads CASKGGAYNEQFF. The CDR3 DNA follows: TGTGCCAGCAAGGGGGGGGCATACAATGAGCAGTTCTTC.

Note on this clone: This may be a read error: a much more frequent sequence differs by one nucleotide. Different DNA sequences within this sample yield the same CDR3. The V and J genes are TRBV28 and TRBJ2-7; TRBD1 matches 10 bases. This CDR3 region has 14 residues. The V segment lost 4 bases and the J segment 2 bases; nucleotides outside the gene matches: 2. Germline assignment: CDR1 MDHEN and CDR2 SYDVKM. Here the CDR3 reads CASSSGTGAYEQYF. The CDR3 DNA is TGTGCCAGCAGTTCCGGGACAGGGGCCTACGAGCAGTACTTC.

V and J are TRBV7-9 and TRBJ2-5, with D uncertain. The V and J ends lost 5 bases and 5 bases respectively, with 15 bases between them. The CDR3 loop spans 14 amino acids. Germline-derived CDR1 and CDR2 are SEHNR and FQNEAQ (reference sequence). The CDR3 loop reads CASSPRGPEETQYF. In DNA form, the CDR3 reads TGTGCCAGCAGCCCCCGTGGGCCGGAGGAGACCCAGTACTTC.

CDR3 nucleotide sequence: TGTGCCAGCAGTCGGGACAGGGGAACTAATGAAAAACTGTTTTTT. Amino acid sequence: CASSRDRGTNEKLFF. The chain carries TRBV6-5 and TRBJ1-4; 10 bases are a match to TRBD1. The CDR3 has 15 amino acids. Losses at the gene ends were 5 bases for V and 1 base for J; bases not matched to a gene: 1. Germline assignment: CDR1 MNHEY and CDR2 SVGAGI.

The chain employs TRBV28 and TRBJ2-3; D unresolved. The germline V gene encodes CDR1 MDHEN and CDR2 SYDVKM. This CDR3 has 17 amino acids. V lost 5 bases, J lost 2 bases, and 20 bases lay in between. The CDR3 spells CASSLRALFTTTDTQYF. The CDR3 region has the DNA TGTGCCAGCAGTCTCCGGGCCCTTTTTACCACCACAGATACGCAGTATTTT.

The V call is TRBV27, the J call TRBJ2-2; D remains ambiguous. V dropped 8 bases and J dropped 1 base, with 11 bases sitting between them. CDR1 MNHEY and CDR2 SMNVEV come from the germline V gene (reference sequence). The CDR3 has 14 residues. As DNA, the CDR3 is TGTGCCAGCGCCCGTATGGAGAACACCGGGGAGCTGTTTTTT. The encoded protein is CASARMENTGELFF.

This chain links TRBV19 with TRBJ1-5; no clear D. The CDR3 loop spans 12 amino acids. V lost 8 bases to trimming and J lost 15 bases, with 20 bases between them. CDR1 and CDR2 (germline): LNHDA, SQIVND (reference sequence). CDR3 coding DNA: TGTGCCAGTGGCGTTCATGGGCAGGCCCGGCATTTT. Encoded protein: CASGVHGQARHF.

The V and J genes are TRBV30 and TRBJ2-2; the D is unclear. In germline, CDR1 is GTSNPN, CDR2 SVGIG (reference sequence). The CDR3 runs 13 residues. V was cut by 0 bases and J by 5 bases, with 7 bases left in between. The CDR3 is CAWSVSATGELFF. CDR3 sequence (DNA): TGTGCCTGGAGTGTTTCTGCTACCGGGGAGCTGTTTTTT.

The chain is built from TRBV7-9 and TRBJ2-7; no clear D gene. The ends were cut back, 2 bases at V and 6 bases at J, with 11 bases in the middle. The CDR3 has 13 residues. Germline lookup yields CDR1 SEHNR and CDR2 FQNEAQ (reference sequence). The CDR3 region has the DNA TGTGCCAGCAGCTTAAACGATCCCGGCGAGCAGTACTTC. Residues: CASSLNDPGEQYF.

The genes are TRBV5-1 and TRBJ1-2; D may be TRBD1 (6 bases). V gave up 5 bases and J gave up 6 bases, with 17 bases separating them. CDR3 length: 14 amino acids. Germline V lookup: CDR1 SGHRS, CDR2 YFSETQ. The CDR3 DNA sequence: TGCGCCAGCAGGAACGACAGGTTAATGGATGGCTACACCTTC. It translates to CASRNDRLMDGYTF.

The rearrangement uses TRBV29-1 and TRBJ2-7; D remains ambiguous. Looked up from germline, CDR1 is SQVTM and CDR2 is ANQGSEA. V was trimmed by 4 bases and J by 1 base, leaving 8 bases between them. The CDR3 length is 12 residues. The CDR3 spells CSVVSASYEQYF. CDR3 DNA sequence: TGCAGCGTTGTCTCAGCTTCCTACGAGCAGTACTTC.

The chain uses TRBV7-9 and TRBJ1-2; TRBD1 aligns across 8 bases. CDR1 and CDR2 from the germline V gene are SEHNR and FQNEAQ (reference sequence). This CDR3 is built from 15 residues. Trimming at V came to 5 bases and at J to 5 bases, leaving 10 bases not matched to a gene. As DNA, the CDR3 is TGTGCCAGCAGCCAAGGGACAGGCCCTGTTTATGGCTACACCTTC. Translating gives CASSQGTGPVYGYTF.

The chain joins TRBV5-8 to TRBJ1-1; D possibly corresponds to TRBD1 (5 bases). V was cut by 0 bases and J by 5 bases, with 11 bases left in between. The CDR3 length is 14 residues. Germline V gives CDR1 SGHTS, CDR2 YDEGEE. The CDR3 loop reads CASSLDQGRTEAFF. CDR3 sequence (DNA): TGTGCCAGCAGCTTGGACCAGGGTCGTACTGAAGCTTTCTTT.

V usage is TRBV15 and J usage is TRBJ1-1; D might be TRBD1 (6 bases). Trimming stripped 3 bases from V and 0 bases from J, with 8 bases between. The CDR3 is made up of 14 amino acids. CDR1 and CDR2 (germline): LNHNV, YYDKDF (reference sequence). The CDR3 loop reads CATSSGQLNTEAFF. In DNA form, the CDR3 reads TGTGCCACCAGCAGTGGACAGTTGAACACTGAAGCTTTCTTT.

Only one count was recorded for this clone. Within the sample, other DNA sequences also encode this same CDR3. The chain is built from TRBV4-3 and TRBJ2-1, with TRBD2 matching over 7 bases. Germline-derived CDR1 and CDR2 are LGHNA and YSLEER. The CDR3 length is 14 residues. The trim removed 3 bases at V and 1 base at J, leaving 0 bases unmatched. The CDR3 bases are TGCGCCAGCAGCCAGGGAGGGTCCTACAATGAGCAGTTCTTC. Its translation: CASSQGGSYNEQFF.

J is TRBJ2-7 and V is TRBV4-3, with 9 bases aligning to TRBD2. The CDR3 is made up of 16 amino acids. The germline CDR1 and CDR2 sequences are LGHNA and YSLEER. The J segment lost 5 bases and the V segment lost 3 bases, leaving 11 bases of the junction unmatched. CDR3 DNA: TGCGCCAGCAGCCATTACCCCGGGACTAGCCTTGACGAGCAGTACTTC. Translating gives CASSHYPGTSLDEQYF.

A word on this clone: This sample also contains other DNA sequences that code for the same CDR3. The chain is built from TRBV7-9 and TRBJ2-2; D is undetermined. V shed 1 base and J shed 0 bases, with 3 bases lying between them. Germline CDR1 is SEHNR and CDR2 is FQNEAQ (reference sequence). CDR3 length equals 14 residues. CDR3 nucleotides: TGTGCCAGCAGCTTAGATGCGAACACCGGGGAGCTGTTTTTT. Translated, it gives CASSLDANTGELFF.

Concerning this clone itself: The same CDR3 is also encoded by other DNA sequences in this sample. V and J are TRBV6-1 and TRBJ1-5; no clear D gene. The V gene lost 1 base and the J gene lost 0 bases, with 7 bases spanning the gap. Germline V gene data show CDR1 as MNHNS and CDR2 as SASEGT. The CDR3 spans 15 residues. The DNA of the CDR3 is TGTGCCAGCAGTGAAGGCCCCTATAGCAATCAGCCCCAGCATTTT. This encodes CASSEGPYSNQPQHF.

This CDR3 is CASSESRDPQETQYF. The CDR3 DNA sequence: TGCGCCAGCAGTGAGTCTCGGGATCCGCAAGAGACCCAGTACTTC. The chain employs TRBV10-1 and TRBJ2-5; possible D gene TRBD2, 5 bases. Germline V lookup: CDR1 WNHNN, CDR2 SYGVQD (reference sequence). This CDR3 comprises 15 residues. Trimming stripped 0 bases from V and 2 bases from J, with 10 bases between.

The chain links TRBV7-8 to TRBJ1-1, with D possibly being TRBD1 (6 bases). The CDR3 contains 14 residues. V gave up 4 bases and J gave up 8 bases, with 17 bases separating them. The V gene's germline CDR1 is SGHVS and CDR2 FQNEAQ. The CDR3 spells CASSSTGSLGEAFF. CDR3 sequence (DNA): TGTGCCAGCAGCTCTACAGGGTCTCTAGGGGAAGCTTTCTTT.

The rearrangement uses TRBV27 and TRBJ2-7; D ambiguous. The germline V gene encodes CDR1 MNHEY and CDR2 SMNVEV (reference sequence). This CDR3 contains 13 residues. The V end lost 8 bases, the J end lost 0 bases, and 11 bases lay between the germline ends. CDR3 in amino acids: CASALLSSYEQYF. The DNA of the CDR3 is TGTGCCAGCGCCTTATTGAGCTCCTACGAGCAGTACTTC.

With regard to this clone: Different DNA sequences within this sample yield the same CDR3. V gene TRBV13 combines with J gene TRBJ1-1, with TRBD1 identical over 7 bases. The V and J ends lost 0 bases and 3 bases, in that order; junction bases with no gene match: 1. CDR3 length: 14 amino acids. The V gene's germline CDR1 is PRHDT and CDR2 FYEKMQ (reference sequence). The CDR3 coding sequence is TGTGCCAGCAGCTTAGGGACAGGGTACACTGAAGCTTTCTTT. Its protein is CASSLGTGYTEAFF.

This clone appeared once. The chain is built from TRBV5-6 and TRBJ2-7; no clear D gene. CDR1 is SGHDT and CDR2 is YYEEEE in the germline V gene. V lost 0 bases, J lost 6 bases, and 7 bases lay in between. The length of the CDR3 is 12 residues. CDR3 residues: CASSLGTFEQYF. Here the CDR3 DNA reads TGTGCCAGCAGCTTGGGGACCTTCGAGCAGTACTTC.

The chain carries TRBV7-5 and TRBJ2-3; the table's D call, TRBD2, has no DNA check behind it. TRBV7-5 is assigned pseudogene status. The CDR3 has 17 amino acids. CDR3 sequence reads: CARSLGYLGRPPDTQYF. The CDR3 DNA is TGTGCCAGAAGCTTGGGGTACTTGGGGAGACCCCCGGATACGCAGTATTTT.

On this clone itself: This same CDR3 is encoded by further DNA sequences in the sample. CDR3 in amino acids: CSVAGATGELFF. CDR3 in DNA: TGCAGCGTAGCGGGGGCCACCGGGGAGCTGTTTTTT. The V and J genes are TRBV29-1 and TRBJ2-2; 8 bases line up with TRBD2. The V gene's germline CDR1 is SQVTM and CDR2 ANQGSEA. This CDR3 comprises 12 residues. The V gene end was trimmed by 6 bases and the J gene end by 4 bases; junction bases not matched to a gene: 1.

The rearrangement joins TRBV6-1 to TRBJ2-3, with 7 bases identical to TRBD2. The CDR3 length is 16 residues. The germline gives CDR1 MNHNS, CDR2 SASEGT. Trimming took 4 bases from V and 5 from J; bases not matched to a gene: 12. The chain's CDR3 is CASSARRGSGVDTQYF. DNA of the CDR3: TGTGCCAGCAGTGCCCGACGCGGGAGTGGGGTAGATACGCAGTATTTT.

V is TRBV4-1 and J is TRBJ2-3; TRBD1 aligns across 11 bases. Per germline, CDR1 MGHRA and CDR2 YSYEKL. Unmatched junction bases numbered 9, after V lost 3 bases and J lost 4 bases. The CDR3 is 17 residues long. CDR3 in amino acids: CASSQEGQGDLADTQYF. The CDR3 nucleotides read TGCGCCAGCAGCCAGGAGGGACAGGGGGATTTGGCAGATACGCAGTATTTT.